The clone carrying this TCR beta chain was detected many times. The antigen is undetermined. As the method for making TCR beta libraries, quantitative 5'-RACE with molecular barcodes was used. TCRdb re-called the 5' RACE reads through MiXCR, storing one row per CDR3 protein. This table has about 260,000 distinct CDR3 sequences, roughly 25% appearing once. This specimen comes from a study of CD8 T cells in ankylosing spondylitis. CDR1 and CDR2 from the germline V gene are DFQATT and SNEGSKA (reference sequence). Trimming shortened V by 7 bases and J by 6 bases, and 19 bases separated the two germline ends. The CDR3 has 14 amino acids. Regarding the study as a whole: Disease-linked clones reportedly showed significant enrichment in matched ankylosing spondylitis synovial fluid. A TCR beta motif made of 7 to 9 highly homologous variants seemed typical of ankylosing spondylitis blood.

The TCR comes from a male donor with ankylosing spondylitis or in good health (not recorded which). This chain joins TRBV20-1 and TRBJ2-1; TRBD2 is a possible D gene (6 bases). Sequencing was carried out using blood, either unsorted or a sorted T cell fraction (not recorded which). The CDR3 protein is CSGSWGELGNEQFF. The CDR3 coding sequence is TGCAGTGGTTCTTGGGGGGAACTGGGCAATGAGCAGTTCTTC.